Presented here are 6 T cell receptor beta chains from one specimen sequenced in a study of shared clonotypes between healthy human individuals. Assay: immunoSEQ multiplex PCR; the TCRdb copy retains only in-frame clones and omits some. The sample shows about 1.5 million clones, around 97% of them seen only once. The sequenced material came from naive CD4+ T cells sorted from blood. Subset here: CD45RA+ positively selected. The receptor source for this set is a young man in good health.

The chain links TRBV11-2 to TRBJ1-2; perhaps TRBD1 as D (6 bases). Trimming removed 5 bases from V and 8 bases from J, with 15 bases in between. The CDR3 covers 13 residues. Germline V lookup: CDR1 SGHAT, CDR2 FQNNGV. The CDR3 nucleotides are TGTGCCAGCAGCGGGTCAGGCCAGGGGGGCTACACCTTC. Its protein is CASSGSGQGGYTF. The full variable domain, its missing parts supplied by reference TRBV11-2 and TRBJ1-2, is EAGVAQSPRYKIIEKRQSVAFWCNPISGHATLYWYQQILGQGPKLLIQFQNNGVVDDSQLPKDRFSAERLKGVDSTLKIQPAKLEDSAVYLCASSGSGQGGYTFGSGTRLTVV.

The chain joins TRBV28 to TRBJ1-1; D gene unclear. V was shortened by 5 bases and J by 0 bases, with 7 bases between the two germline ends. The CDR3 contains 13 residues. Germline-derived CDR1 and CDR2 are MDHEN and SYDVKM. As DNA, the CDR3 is TGTGCCAGCAGTATCAAAGTGAACACTGAAGCTTTCTTT. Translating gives CASSIKVNTEAFF.

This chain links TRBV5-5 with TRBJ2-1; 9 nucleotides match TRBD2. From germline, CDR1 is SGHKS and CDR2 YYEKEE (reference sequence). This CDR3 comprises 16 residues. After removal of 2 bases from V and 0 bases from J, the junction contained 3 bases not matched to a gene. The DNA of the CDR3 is TGTGCCAGCAGCTTTCTAGCGGGAAGCTCCTACAATGAGCAGTTCTTC. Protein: CASSFLAGSSYNEQFF. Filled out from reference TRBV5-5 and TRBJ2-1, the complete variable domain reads DAGVTQSPTHLIKTRGQQVTLRCSPISGHKSVSWYQQVLGQGPQFIFQYYEKEERGRGNFPDRFSARQFPNYSSELNVNALLLGDSALYLCASSFLAGSSYNEQFFGPGTRLTVL.

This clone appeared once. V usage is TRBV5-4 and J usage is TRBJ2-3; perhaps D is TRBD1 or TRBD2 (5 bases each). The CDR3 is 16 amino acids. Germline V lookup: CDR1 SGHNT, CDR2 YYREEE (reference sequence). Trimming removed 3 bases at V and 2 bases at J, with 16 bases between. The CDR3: CASSWDPTPNTDTQYF. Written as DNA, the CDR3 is TGTGCCAGCAGCTGGGACCCGACACCGAACACAGATACGCAGTATTTT.

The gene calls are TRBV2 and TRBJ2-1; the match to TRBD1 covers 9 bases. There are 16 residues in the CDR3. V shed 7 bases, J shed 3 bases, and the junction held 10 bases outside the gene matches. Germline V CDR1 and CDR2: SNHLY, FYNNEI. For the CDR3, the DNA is TGTGCCAGCAAAACCGATAGGACAGGGGTCTACAATGAGCAGTTCTTC. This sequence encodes CASKTDRTGVYNEQFF.

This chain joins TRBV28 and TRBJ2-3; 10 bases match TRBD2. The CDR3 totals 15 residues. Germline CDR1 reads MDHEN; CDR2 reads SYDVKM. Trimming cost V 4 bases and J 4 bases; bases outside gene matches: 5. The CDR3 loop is CASSSGTSEADTQYF. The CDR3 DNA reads TGTGCCAGCAGTTCAGGGACTAGCGAGGCAGATACGCAGTATTTT.